This T cell receptor (beta chain) appears in the sequencing data of a study of blood T cells in healthy people across ages. PCR was performed a second time for about 7 to 11 cycles using a sample-barcoded 5' primer and a J-beta primer mix. Every cDNA molecule bore a tag from a template-switch adaptor containing 12 random nucleotides. Via MiXCR, TCRdb re-called the 5' RACE reads, giving one row per CDR3 protein. The sample includes about 1 million distinct CDR3 sequences, under 30% of them seen just once. The CDR3 is made up of 17 amino acids. The V gene end was trimmed by 0 bases and the J gene end by 4 bases; junction bases not matched to a gene: 10. CDR1 is SEHNR, CDR2 FQNEAQ, per germline (reference sequence). Study-wide results and limits: It was held that diversity estimates obtained from one million T cells represented underestimates.

The authors extracted at least 5.5 micrograms of total RNA per sample. As regards this clonotype: The antigen remains unidentified.

These same records also appear under a second study, on T cells of mothers and their children.

Sequenced material: blood. The sequence derives from a girl aged 2 to 9 in good health. This chain links TRBV7-9 with TRBJ2-7; 9 bases map to TRBD2. CDR3: CASSLALGGREEYEQYF. In DNA form, the CDR3 reads TGTGCCAGCAGCTTAGCGCTCGGCGGGAGGGAGGAGTACGAGCAGTACTTC.